This T cell receptor (beta chain) was obtained from a study of blood T cell repertoires in COVID-19. Study-wide context: The United States, Italy and Spain provided the acute and convalescent COVID-19 samples. Nucleic acid was either cDNA or gDNA, and it came from T cells, B-cell-depleted T cells, or PBMCs.

This CDR3 comprises 12 residues. V shed 7 bases and J 4 bases; nucleotides not matched to a gene: 6. Per germline, CDR1 SQVTM and CDR2 ANQGSEA. Under the authors' procedure: Estimates of nucleated cell counts were drawn from the amplification of reference gene primers. The method was immunoSEQ multiplex PCR; TCRdb's version includes in-frame clones alone and lacks a portion of them. The DNA gave D and trimming, while V, J and clone size come from that table. The table has tens of thousands of clones, roughly 87% seen once. Specimen: peripheral blood. This receptor was obtained from a woman aged 45-65 years with acute or convalescent COVID-19. The gene calls are TRBV29-1 and TRBJ1-1; 7 bases agree with TRBD1. The CDR3 sequence: CSGGQRGTEAFF. The CDR3 DNA sequence: TGCAGCGGGGGACAGCGGGGCACTGAAGCTTTCTTT.